These T cell receptor beta chains were read from a single sample in a study of blood T cell repertoires in COVID-19. Produced via immunoSEQ multiplex PCR; TCRdb's table is partial and in-frame only. The table includes around 160,000 clones, about four fifths detected once. The sample comprised PBMCs or T cells enriched from blood (not recorded which). The source of these receptors is a woman between 45 and 60 years old who had been exposed to COVID-19. Both conserved end residues are part of each CDR3. Fields, in order: D gene, J gene, V gene, CDR3 DNA, CDR3 protein. A D gene is named only where the DNA matches it firmly.

>.|TRBJ1-4|TRBV10-3
TGTGCCACCAGGACAGCAAATAATGAAAAACTGTTTTTT
CATRTANNEKLFF
>.|TRBJ1-5|TRBV9
TGTGCCAGCAGCGTAGGCGGTGCTGCGAATCAGCCCCAGCATTTT
CASSVGGAANQPQHF
>.|TRBJ2-3|TRBV5-1
TGCGCCAGCAGCTTGTCCGGAGGGTGGGGCCCAGATACGCAGTATTTT
CASSLSGGWGPDTQYF
>TRBD2|TRBJ2-7|TRBV9
TGTGCCAGCAGCGGTGCCGGCGGGGGTTACGAGCAGTACTTC
CASSGAGGGYEQYF
>TRBD2|TRBJ2-2|TRBV27
TGTGCCAGCAGTCCGCGAGCGGGCGGGGGCGGGGAGCTGTTTTTT
CASSPRAGGGGELFF
>TRBD2|TRBJ2-1|TRBV3-1/TRBV3-2
TGTGCCAGCAGTCGGACTAGCTGGGAGCAGTTCTTC
CASSRTSWEQFF
>.|TRBJ2-4|TRBV19
TGTGCCAGTAGTATACCCTCGAGGCGGGCCAAAAACATTCAGTACTTC
CASSIPSRRAKNIQYF
>TRBD1|TRBJ2-7|TRBV10-3
TGTGCCGGGGGACAGGGCCACGAGCAGTACTTC
CAGGQGHEQYF
>TRBD1|TRBJ1-1|TRBV29-1
TGCAGCGCTACAGAGACAGGGAGAGCTTTCTTT
CSATETGRAFF
>TRBD1|TRBJ1-3|TRBV9
TGTGCCAGCAGCCCAAGACGACACCCGGGACAGGGCTTGTCAAACACCATATATTTT
CASSPRRHPGQGLSNTIYF
>.|TRBJ1-6|TRBV4-2
TGTGCCAGCAGCCAAGATTTAAACAATTATAATTCACCCCTCCACTTT
CASSQDLNNYNSPLHF
>.|TRBJ2-4|TRBV6-2/TRBV6-3
TGTGCCAGCAGTTACCCGACCGAAAGAGGGTGGGCCAAAAACATTCAGTACTTC
CASSYPTERGWAKNIQYF
>TRBD2|TRBJ2-2|TRBV5-1
TGCGCCAGCCAGCGGGGGGCGAATACCGGGGAGCTGTTTTTT
CASQRGANTGELFF